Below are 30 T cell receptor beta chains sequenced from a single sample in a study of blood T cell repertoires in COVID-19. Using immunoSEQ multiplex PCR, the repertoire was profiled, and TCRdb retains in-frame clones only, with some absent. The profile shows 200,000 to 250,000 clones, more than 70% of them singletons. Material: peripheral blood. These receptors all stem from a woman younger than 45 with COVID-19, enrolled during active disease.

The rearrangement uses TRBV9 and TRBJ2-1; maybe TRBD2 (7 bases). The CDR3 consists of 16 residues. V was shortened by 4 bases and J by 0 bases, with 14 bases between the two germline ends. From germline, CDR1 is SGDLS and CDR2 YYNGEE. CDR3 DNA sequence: TGTGCCAGCAGCCGCCGGGGGGCGGACTCCTACAATGAGCAGTTCTTC. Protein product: CASSRRGADSYNEQFF.

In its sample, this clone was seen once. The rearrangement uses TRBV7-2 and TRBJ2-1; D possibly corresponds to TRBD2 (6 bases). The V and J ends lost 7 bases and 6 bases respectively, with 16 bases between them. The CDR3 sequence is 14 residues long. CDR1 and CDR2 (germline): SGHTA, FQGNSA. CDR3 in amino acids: CASKLIAGPNEQFF. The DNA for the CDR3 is TGTGCCAGCAAGCTTATTGCGGGGCCCAATGAGCAGTTCTTC. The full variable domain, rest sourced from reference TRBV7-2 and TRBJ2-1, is GAGVSQSPSNKVTEKGKDVELRCDPISGHTALYWYRQSLGQGLEFLIYFQGNSAPDKSGLPSDRFSAERTGGSVSTLTIQRTQQEDSAVYLCASKLIAGPNEQFFGPGTRLTVL.

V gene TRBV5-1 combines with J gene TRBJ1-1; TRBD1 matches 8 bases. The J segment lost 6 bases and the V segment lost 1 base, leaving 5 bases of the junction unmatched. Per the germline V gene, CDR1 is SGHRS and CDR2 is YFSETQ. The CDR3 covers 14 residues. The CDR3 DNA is TGCGCCAGCAGCTTGAACCCAGGGGGCCCTGAAGCTTTCTTT. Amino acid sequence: CASSLNPGGPEAFF.

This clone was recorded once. The CDR3 coding sequence is TGTGCCACCGCAGGGTACTCGGGCAATCAGCCCCAGCATTTT. Amino acid sequence: CATAGYSGNQPQHF. The chain combines TRBV28 with TRBJ1-5, with a weak D call TRBD1 (5 bases). Germline CDR1 is MDHEN and CDR2 is SYDVKM. Trimming took 10 bases from V and 2 from J, leaving 15 bases between them. The CDR3 runs 14 residues.

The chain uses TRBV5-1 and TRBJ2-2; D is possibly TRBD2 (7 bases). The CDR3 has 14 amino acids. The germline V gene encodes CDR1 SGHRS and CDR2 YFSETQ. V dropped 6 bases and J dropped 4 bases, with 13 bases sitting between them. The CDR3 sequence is CASTAGAFTGELFF. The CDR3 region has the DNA TGCGCCAGCACGGCGGGGGCCTTCACCGGGGAGCTGTTTTTT.

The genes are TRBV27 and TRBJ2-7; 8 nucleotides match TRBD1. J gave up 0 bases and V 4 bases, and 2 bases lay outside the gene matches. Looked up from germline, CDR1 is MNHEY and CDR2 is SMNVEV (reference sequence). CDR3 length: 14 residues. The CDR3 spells CASSWTGLSYEQYF. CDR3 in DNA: TGTGCCAGCAGTTGGACAGGGCTCTCCTACGAGCAGTACTTC.

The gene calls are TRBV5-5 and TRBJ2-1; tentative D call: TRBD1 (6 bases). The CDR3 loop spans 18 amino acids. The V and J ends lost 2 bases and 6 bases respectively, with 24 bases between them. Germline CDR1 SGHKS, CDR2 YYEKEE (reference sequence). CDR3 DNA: TGTGCCAGCAGCTTTGGACAGAAGGTCCCGATCCATCCCAATGAGCAGTTCTTC. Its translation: CASSFGQKVPIHPNEQFF. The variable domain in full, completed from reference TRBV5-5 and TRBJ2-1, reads DAGVTQSPTHLIKTRGQQVTLRCSPISGHKSVSWYQQVLGQGPQFIFQYYEKEERGRGNFPDRFSARQFPNYSSELNVNALLLGDSALYLCASSFGQKVPIHPNEQFFGPGTRLTVL.

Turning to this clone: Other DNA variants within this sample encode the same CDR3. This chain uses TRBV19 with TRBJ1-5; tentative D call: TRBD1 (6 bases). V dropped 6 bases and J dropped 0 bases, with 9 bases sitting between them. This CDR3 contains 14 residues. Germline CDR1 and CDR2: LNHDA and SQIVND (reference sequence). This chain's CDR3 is CASRGQYSNQPQHF. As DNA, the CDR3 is TGTGCCAGTAGAGGACAGTATAGCAATCAGCCCCAGCATTTT.

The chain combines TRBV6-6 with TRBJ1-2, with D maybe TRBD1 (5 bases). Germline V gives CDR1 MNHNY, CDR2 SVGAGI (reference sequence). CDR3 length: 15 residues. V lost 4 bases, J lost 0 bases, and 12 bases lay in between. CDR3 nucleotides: TGTGCCAGCAGTTCCCCCGGGGGTCCTAACTATGGCTACACCTTC. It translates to CASSSPGGPNYGYTF.

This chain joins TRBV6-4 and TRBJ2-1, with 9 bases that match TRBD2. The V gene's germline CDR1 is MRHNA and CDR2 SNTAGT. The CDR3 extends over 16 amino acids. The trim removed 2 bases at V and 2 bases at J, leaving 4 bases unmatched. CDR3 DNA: TGTGCCAGCAGTGACATCCCTAGCGGGACCTACAATGAGCAGTTCTTC. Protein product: CASSDIPSGTYNEQFF.

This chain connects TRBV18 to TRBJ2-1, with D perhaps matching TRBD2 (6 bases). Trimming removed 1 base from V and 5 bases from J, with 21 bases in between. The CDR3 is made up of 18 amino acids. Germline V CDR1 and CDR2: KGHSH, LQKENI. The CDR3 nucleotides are TGTGCCAGCTCACCACAAGGCGCAGGGCTCGGGGGTAACAATGAGCAGTTCTTC. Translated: CASSPQGAGLGGNNEQFF.

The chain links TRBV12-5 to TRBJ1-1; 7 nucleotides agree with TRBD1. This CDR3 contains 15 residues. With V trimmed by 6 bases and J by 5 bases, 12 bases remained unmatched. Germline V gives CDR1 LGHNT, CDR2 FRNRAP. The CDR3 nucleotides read TGTGCTAGTGGAAACGAGAGAGGGGGCCGTACTGAAGCTTTCTTT. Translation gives CASGNERGGRTEAFF.

The CDR3 region is CASSGLLRGGAEQFF. The CDR3 DNA reads as TGTGCCAGCAGCGGTCTTTTGCGTGGCGGAGCAGAGCAGTTCTTC. The rearrangement links TRBV13 to TRBJ2-1; no reliable D call. The germline CDR1 and CDR2 sequences are PRHDT and FYEKMQ (reference sequence). Trimming pared 5 bases from V and 10 bases from J, leaving 21 bases between. CDR3 length equals 15 residues.

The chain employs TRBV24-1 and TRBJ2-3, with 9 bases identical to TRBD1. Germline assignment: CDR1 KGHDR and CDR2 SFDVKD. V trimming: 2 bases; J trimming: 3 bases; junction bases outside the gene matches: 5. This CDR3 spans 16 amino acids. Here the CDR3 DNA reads TGTGCCACCAGTGATTCGAACAGGGGGCGGACAGATACGCAGTATTTT. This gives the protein CATSDSNRGRTDTQYF.

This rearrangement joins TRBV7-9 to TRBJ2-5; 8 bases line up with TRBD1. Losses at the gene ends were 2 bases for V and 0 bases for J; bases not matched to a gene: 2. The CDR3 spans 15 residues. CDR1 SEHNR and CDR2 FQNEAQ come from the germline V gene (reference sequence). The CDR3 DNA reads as TGTGCCAGCAGCTTACGACAGGGGAACCAAGAGACCCAGTACTTC. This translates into CASSLRQGNQETQYF.

CDR3 region: CSGYLKNTEAFF. Written as DNA, the CDR3 is TGCAGCGGCTATTTAAAGAACACTGAAGCTTTCTTT. The chain is built from TRBV29-1 and TRBJ1-1, with D uncertain. This CDR3 is 12 amino acids long. The ends were cut back, 7 bases at V and 1 base at J, with 10 bases in the middle. Germline V gives CDR1 SQVTM, CDR2 ANQGSEA.

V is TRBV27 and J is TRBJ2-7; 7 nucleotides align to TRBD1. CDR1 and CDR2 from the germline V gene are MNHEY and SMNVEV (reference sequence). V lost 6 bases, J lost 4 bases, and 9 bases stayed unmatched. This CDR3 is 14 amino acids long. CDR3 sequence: CASREPGQSYEQYF. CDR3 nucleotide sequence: TGTGCCAGCAGAGAACCGGGACAGAGTTACGAGCAGTACTTC.

CDR3 region: CAWSHWRPGNTIYF. In DNA, the CDR3 is TGTGCCTGGAGTCACTGGAGACCTGGAAACACCATATATTTT. The chain is built from TRBV30 and TRBJ1-3; D call uncertain. The CDR3 is 14 amino acids. V was trimmed by 2 bases and J by 2 bases, leaving 10 bases between them. The germline CDR1 and CDR2 sequences are GTSNPN and SVGIG (reference sequence).

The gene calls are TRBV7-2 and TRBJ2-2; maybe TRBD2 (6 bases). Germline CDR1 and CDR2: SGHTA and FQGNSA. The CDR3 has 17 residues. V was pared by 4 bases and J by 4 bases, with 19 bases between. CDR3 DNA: TGTGCCAGCAGCTCCGGGGAAGGCGGGCGGGGCACCGGGGAGCTGTTTTTT. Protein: CASSSGEGGRGTGELFF.

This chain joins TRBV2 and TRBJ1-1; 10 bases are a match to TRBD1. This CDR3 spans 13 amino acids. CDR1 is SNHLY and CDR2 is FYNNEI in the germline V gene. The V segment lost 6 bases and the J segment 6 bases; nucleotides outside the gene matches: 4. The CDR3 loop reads CASRGGTGAEAFF. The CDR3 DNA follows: TGTGCCAGCAGGGGGGGGACAGGGGCTGAAGCTTTCTTT.

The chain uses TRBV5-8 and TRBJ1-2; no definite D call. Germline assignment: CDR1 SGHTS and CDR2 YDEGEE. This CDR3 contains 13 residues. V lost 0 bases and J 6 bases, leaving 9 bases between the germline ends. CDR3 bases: TGTGCCAGCAGCTTGGGTCGGCAGGATGGCTACACCTTC. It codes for CASSLGRQDGYTF.

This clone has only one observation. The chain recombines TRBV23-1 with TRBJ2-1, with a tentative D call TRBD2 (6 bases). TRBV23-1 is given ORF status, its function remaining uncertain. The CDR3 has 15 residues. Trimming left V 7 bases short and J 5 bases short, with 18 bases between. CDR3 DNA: TGCGCCAGCACCACTATCGGGACTTCTGACAATGAGCAGTTCTTC. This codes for CASTTIGTSDNEQFF.

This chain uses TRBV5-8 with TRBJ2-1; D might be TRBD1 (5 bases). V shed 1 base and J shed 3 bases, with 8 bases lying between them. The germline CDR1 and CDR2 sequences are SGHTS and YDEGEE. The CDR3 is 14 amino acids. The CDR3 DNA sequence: TGTGCCAGCAGCTTGTTCAGGGTCTACAATGAGCAGTTCTTC. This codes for CASSLFRVYNEQFF.

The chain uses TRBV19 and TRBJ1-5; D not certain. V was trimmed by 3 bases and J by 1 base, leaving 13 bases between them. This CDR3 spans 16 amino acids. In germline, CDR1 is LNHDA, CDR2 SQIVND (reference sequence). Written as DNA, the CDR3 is TGTGCCAGTAGTATGAGGGCTGTCGTAAGCAATCAGCCCCAGCATTTT. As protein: CASSMRAVVSNQPQHF.

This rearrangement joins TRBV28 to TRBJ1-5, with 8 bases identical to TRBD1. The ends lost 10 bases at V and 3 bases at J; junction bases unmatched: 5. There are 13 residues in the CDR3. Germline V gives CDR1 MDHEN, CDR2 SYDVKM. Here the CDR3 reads CATRGPLNQPQHF. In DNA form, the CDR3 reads TGTGCCACCAGGGGGCCGCTCAATCAGCCCCAGCATTTT.

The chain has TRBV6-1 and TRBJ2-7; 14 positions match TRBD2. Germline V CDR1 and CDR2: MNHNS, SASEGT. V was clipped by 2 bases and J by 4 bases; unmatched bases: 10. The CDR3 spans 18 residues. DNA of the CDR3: TGTGCCAGCAGTGAATCTATAAGGAGACTAGCGGGAGGGTACGAGCAGTACGTC. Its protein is CASSESIRRLAGGYEQYV.

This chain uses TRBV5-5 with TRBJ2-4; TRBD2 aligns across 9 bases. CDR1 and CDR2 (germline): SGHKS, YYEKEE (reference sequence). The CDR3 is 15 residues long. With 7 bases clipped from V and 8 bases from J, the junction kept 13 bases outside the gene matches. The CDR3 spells CASSELAGSPHIQYF. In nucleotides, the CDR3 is TGTGCCAGCTCGGAACTAGCGGGTTCCCCTCACATTCAGTACTTC.

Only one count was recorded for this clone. The CDR3, as DNA: TGTGCCAGCAGCCTAGCGGGGGGCCTCGCAGATACGCAGTATTTT. Translating it yields CASSLAGGLADTQYF. The rearrangement joins TRBV3-1 (or the pseudogene TRBV3-2) to TRBJ2-3; TRBD2 agrees at 10 bases. The CDR3 covers 15 residues. Germline V gene data show CDR1 as LGHDT and CDR2 as YNNKEL (reference sequence). Trimming removed 4 bases from V and 4 bases from J; junction bases left unmatched: 5.

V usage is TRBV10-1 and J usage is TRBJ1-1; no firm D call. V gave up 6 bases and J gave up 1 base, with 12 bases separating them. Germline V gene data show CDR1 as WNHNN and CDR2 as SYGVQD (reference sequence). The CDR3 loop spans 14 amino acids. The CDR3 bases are TGCGCCAGCAGCCGAGACCCGGGGAACACTGAAGCTTTCTTT. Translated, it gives CASSRDPGNTEAFF.

CDR3 in DNA: TGTGCCAGCTCACCACCGGGAGATGAAAAACTGTTTTTT. Its protein product is CASSPPGDEKLFF. The gene calls are TRBV18 and TRBJ1-4, with D unclear. The CDR3 runs 13 residues. Germline-derived CDR1 and CDR2 are KGHSH and LQKENI. V gave up 0 bases and J gave up 6 bases, with 5 bases separating them. The whole variable domain, remainder taken from reference TRBV18 and TRBJ1-4, is NAGVMQNPRHLVRRRGQEARLRCSPMKGHSHVYWYRQLPEEGLKFMVYLQKENIIDESGMPKERFSAEFPKEGPSILRIQQVVRGDSAAYFCASSPPGDEKLFFGSGTQLSVL.